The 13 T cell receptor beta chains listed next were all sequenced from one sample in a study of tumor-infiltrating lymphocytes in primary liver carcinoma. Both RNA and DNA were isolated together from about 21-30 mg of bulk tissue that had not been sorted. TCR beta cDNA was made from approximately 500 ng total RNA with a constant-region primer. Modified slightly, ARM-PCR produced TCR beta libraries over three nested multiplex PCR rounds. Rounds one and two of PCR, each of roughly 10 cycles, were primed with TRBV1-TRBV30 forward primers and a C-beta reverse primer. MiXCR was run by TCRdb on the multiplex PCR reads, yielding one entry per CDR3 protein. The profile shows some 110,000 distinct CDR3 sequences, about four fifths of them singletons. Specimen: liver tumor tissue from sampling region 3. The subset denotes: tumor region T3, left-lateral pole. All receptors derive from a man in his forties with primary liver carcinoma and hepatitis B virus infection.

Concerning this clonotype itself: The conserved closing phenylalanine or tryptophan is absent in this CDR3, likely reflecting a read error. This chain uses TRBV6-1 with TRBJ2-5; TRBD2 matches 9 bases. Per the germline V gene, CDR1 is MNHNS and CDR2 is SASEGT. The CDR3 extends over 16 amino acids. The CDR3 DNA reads TGTGTCAGCAGAGTTCGGGGGACTAGCTCCCGAGAGACCCAGTACTCC. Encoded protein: CVSRVRGTSSRETQYS.

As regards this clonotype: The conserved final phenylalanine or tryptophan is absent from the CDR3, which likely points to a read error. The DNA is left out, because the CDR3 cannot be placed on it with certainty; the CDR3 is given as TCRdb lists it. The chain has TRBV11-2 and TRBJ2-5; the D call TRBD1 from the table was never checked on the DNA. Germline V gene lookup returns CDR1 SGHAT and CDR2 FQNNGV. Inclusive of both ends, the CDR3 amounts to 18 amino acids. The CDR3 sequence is CASSPSSIQGTEQETQHL.

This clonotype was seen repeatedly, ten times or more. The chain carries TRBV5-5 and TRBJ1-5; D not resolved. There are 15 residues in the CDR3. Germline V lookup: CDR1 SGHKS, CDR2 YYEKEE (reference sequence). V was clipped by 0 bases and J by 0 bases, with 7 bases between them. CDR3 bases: TGTGCCAGCAGCTTGGCCGTGGATAGCAATCAGCCCCAGCATTTT. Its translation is CASSLAVDSNQPQHF.

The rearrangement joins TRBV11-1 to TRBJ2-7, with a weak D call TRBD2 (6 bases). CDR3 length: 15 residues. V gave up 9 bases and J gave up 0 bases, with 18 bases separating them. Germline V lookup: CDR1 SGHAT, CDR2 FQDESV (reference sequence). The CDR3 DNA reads TGTGCCAGTAATTCATCCCGGGACTCCTCCTACGAGCAGTACTTC. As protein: CASNSSRDSSYEQYF.

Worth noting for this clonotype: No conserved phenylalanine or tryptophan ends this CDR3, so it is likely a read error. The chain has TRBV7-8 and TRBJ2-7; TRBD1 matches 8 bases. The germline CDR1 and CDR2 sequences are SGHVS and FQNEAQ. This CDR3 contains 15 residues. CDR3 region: CVSSRNLGQDHEQYL. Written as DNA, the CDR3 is TGTGTCAGCAGCCGAAACCTGGGACAGGACCACGAGCAGTACTTA.

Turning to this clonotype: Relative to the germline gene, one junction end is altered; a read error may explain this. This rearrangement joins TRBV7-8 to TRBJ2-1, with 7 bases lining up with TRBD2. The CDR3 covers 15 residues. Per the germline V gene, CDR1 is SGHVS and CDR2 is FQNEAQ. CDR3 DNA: TGTGGCAGCAGTCCAGAGCGGGGCTCCTACAATGATCAGTTCTTC. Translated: CGSSPERGSYNDQFF. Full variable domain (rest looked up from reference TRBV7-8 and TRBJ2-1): GAGVSQSPRYKVAKRGQDVALRCDPISGHVSLFWYQQALGQGPEFLTYFQNEAQLDKSGLPSDRFFAERPEGSVSTLKIQRTQQEDSAVYLCGSSPERGSYNDQFFGPGTRLTVL.

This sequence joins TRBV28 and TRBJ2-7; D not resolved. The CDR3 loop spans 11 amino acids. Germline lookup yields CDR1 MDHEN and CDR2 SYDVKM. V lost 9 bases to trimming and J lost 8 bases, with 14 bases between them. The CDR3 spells CARSTQRKQYF. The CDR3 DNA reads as TGTGCCAGGAGCACTCAGAGGAAGCAGTACTTC.

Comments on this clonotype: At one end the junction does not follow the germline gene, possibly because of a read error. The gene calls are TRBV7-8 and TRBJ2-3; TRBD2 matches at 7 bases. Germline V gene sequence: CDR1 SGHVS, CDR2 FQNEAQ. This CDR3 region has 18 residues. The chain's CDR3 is CVSSPVFGGGPLAYTQYF. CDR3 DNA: TGTGTCAGCAGCCCCGTTTTTGGGGGAGGGCCATTGGCATATACGCAGTATTTT. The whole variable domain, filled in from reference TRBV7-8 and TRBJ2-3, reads GAGVSQSPRYKVAKRGQDVALRCDPISGHVSLFWYQQALGQGPEFLTYFQNEAQLDKSGLPSDRFFAERPEGSVSTLKIQRTQQEDSAVYLCVSSPVFGGGPLAYTQYFGPGTRLTVL.

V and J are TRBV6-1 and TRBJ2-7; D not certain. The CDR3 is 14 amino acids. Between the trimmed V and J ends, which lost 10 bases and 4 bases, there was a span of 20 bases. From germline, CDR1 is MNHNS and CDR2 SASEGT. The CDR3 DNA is TGTGCCAACCTCAGGACGGAGTTAAAATACGAGCAGTACTTC. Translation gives CANLRTELKYEQYF.

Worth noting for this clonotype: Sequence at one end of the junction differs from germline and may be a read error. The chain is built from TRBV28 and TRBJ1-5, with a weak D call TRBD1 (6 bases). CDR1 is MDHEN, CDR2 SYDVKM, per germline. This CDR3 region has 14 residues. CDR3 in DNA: TGTGCCAGCTGTCGGACAGCCACGAATCAGCCCCAACATTTT. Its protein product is CASCRTATNQPQHF.

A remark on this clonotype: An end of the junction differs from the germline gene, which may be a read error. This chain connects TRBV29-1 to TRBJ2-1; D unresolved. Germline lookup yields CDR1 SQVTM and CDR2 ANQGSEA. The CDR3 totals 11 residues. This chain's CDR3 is CSLEQGNEQLF. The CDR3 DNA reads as TGTAGCCTTGAACAAGGAAATGAGCAGTTGTTC.

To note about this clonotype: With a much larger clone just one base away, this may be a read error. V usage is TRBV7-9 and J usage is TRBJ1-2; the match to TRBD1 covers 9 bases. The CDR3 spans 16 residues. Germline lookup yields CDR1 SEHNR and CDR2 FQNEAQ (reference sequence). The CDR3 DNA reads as TGTGTCAGCAGCGAGACCCGGGACAGGGTTGACTATGGCTACACCTTC. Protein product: CVSSETRDRVDYGYTF. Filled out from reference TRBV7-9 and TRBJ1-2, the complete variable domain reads DTGVSQNPRHKITKRGQNVTFRCDPISEHNRLYWYRQTLGQGPEFLTYFQNEAQLEKSRLLSDRFSAERPKGSFSTLEIQRTEQGDSAMYLCVSSETRDRVDYGYTFGSGTRLTVV.

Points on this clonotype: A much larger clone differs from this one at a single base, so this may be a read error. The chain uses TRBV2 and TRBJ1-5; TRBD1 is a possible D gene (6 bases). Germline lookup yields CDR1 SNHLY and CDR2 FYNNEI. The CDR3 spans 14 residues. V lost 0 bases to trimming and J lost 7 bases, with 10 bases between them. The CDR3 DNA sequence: TGTGCCAGCAGTGAAGCGCGGGGGGGCCAGCCCCAGCATTTT. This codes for CASSEARGGQPQHF.